This T cell receptor (beta chain) was recovered during a study of blood T cell repertoires in COVID-19. Germline CDR1 is LGHDT and CDR2 is YNNKEL (reference sequence). The CDR3 is 18 residues long. As concerns this clone: The junction departs from germline at one end; a sequencing error may be responsible. Additional DNA sequences in this sample encode the identical CDR3.

TCRdb keeps only in-frame clones here, not all; method: immunoSEQ multiplex PCR. The table shows some 100,000 clones, with around nine tenths occurring only once. The receptor was derived from a human donor with acute or convalescent COVID-19. The donor label of this sample is uncertain. The genes are TRBV3-1 (or the pseudogene TRBV3-2) and TRBJ1-2; 8 bases match TRBD1. Sequenced: peripheral blood. In DNA form, the CDR3 reads TGTGCCAGTAGCCAAGAGGGCTATCAGGGGGCAGCTAACTATGGCTACACCTTC. Translation: CASSQEGYQGAANYGYTF.